The entry that follows covers one T cell receptor beta chain sequence. The antigen is undetermined. The data stem from a study of T cell responses to AZD1222 COVID-19 vaccine. Study-wide results and limits: Targets within unmutated variant regions were reportedly found for nearly half of spike-specific TCRs. Increases in Spike-specific TCR breadth and depth were seen after two AZD1222 doses.

Clones were sequenced by immunoSEQ multiplex PCR, and TCRdb holds only the in-frame ones, with some missing. In the table there are 150,000 to 180,000 clones, about 86% of which are singletons. Germline CDR1 KGHSH, CDR2 LQKENI. The CDR3 is 15 amino acids. The germline V and J ends were trimmed by 0 bases and 1 base, with 9 bases remaining between them. This TCR was sampled from an adult in good health. The specimen comprised peripheral blood, sampled on day 0 of MenACWY control vaccination. The chain employs TRBV18 and TRBJ1-1; D remains ambiguous. The CDR3: CASSPPGMWNTEAFF. DNA for the CDR3: TGTGCCAGCTCACCACCAGGGATGTGGAACACTGAAGCTTTCTTT.